This TCR beta chain was identified in a study of T cell clonotyping in hematopoietic cell transplantation. General study findings and limits: At the given depth, recipient repertoires were over 95% de novo clonotypes. No sorting was done, leaving CD4 and CD8 contributions mixed.

The CDR3 is 15 amino acids. CDR1 and CDR2 from the germline V gene are LNHDA and SQIVND (reference sequence). V lost 4 bases and J 2 bases, leaving 9 bases between the germline ends. The time point here: recipient sample about 28 days before transplant, after cytoreduction. Samples: about 28 days before transplant, then days 30, 100 and 180 after. Notes on this clone: Antigen specificity is unknown.

Libraries were prepared by immunoSEQ multiplex PCR; TCRdb keeps only in-frame clonotypes and omits some of them. The sample yields 6,500 or so clones, roughly 97% seen once. Here the sequenced sample was peripheral blood mononuclear cells, taken before stem cell transplant. The chain carries TRBV19 and TRBJ1-6; D gene ambiguous. This TCR was recovered from a man between 65 and 85 years old with acute myeloid leukemia. Some clones in this sample may be carry-over from other donors' samples. CDR3 residues: CASSSGGTYNSPLHF. The CDR3 region has the DNA TGTGCCAGTAGTAGCGGCGGGACCTATAATTCACCCCTCCACTTT.